These 8 T cell receptor beta chains share one sample of origin, sequenced in a study of response to subunit inactivated influenza vaccine. MiXCR was run by TCRdb on the RT-PCR reads, yielding one entry per CDR3 protein. The sample consists of about 780,000 distinct CDR3 sequences, roughly 20% of them appearing once. The sequences come from PBMCs from blood, collected 5 days after vaccination. These receptors originate from a man aged 45-60 years who received an inactivated influenza vaccine.

In this sample, this clonotype turned up a few times. The chain joins TRBV7-8 to TRBJ1-5; a weak D match, TRBD1 (6 bases). The V end was cut by 7 bases, the J end by 2 bases, with 27 bases between. The CDR3 runs to 19 residues. From germline, CDR1 is SGHVS and CDR2 FQNEAQ. CDR3 region: CASKVEFGGRALGNQPQHF. Here the CDR3 DNA reads TGTGCCAGCAAGGTGGAGTTCGGGGGGCGAGCTTTGGGCAATCAGCCCCAGCATTTT.

The chain couples TRBV15 to TRBJ2-5; 9 bases line up with TRBD1. The germline CDR1 and CDR2 sequences are LNHNV and YYDKDF (reference sequence). The CDR3 is 15 residues long. Trimming took 0 bases from V and 5 from J; bases not matched to a gene: 4. The CDR3 nucleotides are TGTGCCACCAGCAGAGAACAGGGGGCATTTGAGACCCAGTACTTC. Translating it yields CATSREQGAFETQYF.

This clonotype showed up just a few times. The chain employs TRBV2 and TRBJ2-1; 11 bases line up with TRBD2. V gave up 0 bases and J gave up 10 bases; unmatched junction bases: 11. Per germline, CDR1 SNHLY and CDR2 FYNNEI. This CDR3 has 17 amino acids. CDR3 sequence reads: CASSEAYSSGRQTEQFF. Here the CDR3 DNA reads TGTGCCAGCAGTGAAGCGTATTCTAGCGGGAGGCAAACGGAGCAGTTCTTC.

Concerning this clonotype: Relative to the germline gene, one junction end is altered; a read error may explain this. The V and J genes are TRBV12-3 or TRBV12-4 and TRBJ2-1; TRBD1 or TRBD2 may be the D gene (5 bases each). This CDR3 region has 13 residues. The CDR3 nucleotides read TGTGCCAGCGGGGGAAGCTCCTACAATGAGAAGTTCTTC. As protein: CASGGSSYNEKFF.

The chain combines TRBV9 with TRBJ1-1, with D perhaps matching TRBD1 (5 bases). Germline assignment: CDR1 SGDLS and CDR2 YYNGEE. V was shortened by 3 bases and J by 0 bases, with 12 bases between the two germline ends. This CDR3 has 15 residues. Written as DNA, the CDR3 is TGTGCCAGCAGCGCCCCAGGGAACATGAACACTGAAGCTTTCTTT. This codes for CASSAPGNMNTEAFF.

This clonotype was found a few times. The V call is TRBV7-2, the J call TRBJ2-3, with D possibly TRBD1 on 6 matching bases. The CDR3 totals 15 residues. The V and J ends lost 5 bases and 6 bases respectively, with 18 bases between them. CDR1 SGHTA and CDR2 FQGNSA come from the germline V gene. CDR3 DNA: TGTGCCAGCAGCCGCAATACAGGGTCAGCCGATACGCAGTATTTT. Translation gives CASSRNTGSADTQYF.

This clonotype has a count of ten or more. This CDR3 reads CASSSGGGNEYNEQFF. Here the CDR3 DNA reads TGTGCCAGCAGCTCCGGGGGAGGGAATGAATACAATGAGCAGTTCTTC. The rearrangement joins TRBV28 to TRBJ2-1; TRBD2 matches at 7 bases. The junction had 12 bases not matched to a gene; V was cut back by 6 bases and J by 4 bases. Germline V CDR1 and CDR2: MDHEN, SYDVKM. The CDR3 is made up of 16 amino acids.

The rearrangement uses TRBV6-2 or TRBV6-3 and TRBJ1-5, with TRBD1 matching over 8 bases. Trimming removed 7 bases from V and 5 bases from J; junction bases left unmatched: 4. CDR1 and CDR2 from the germline V gene are MNHEY and SVGEGT. The CDR3 is 13 amino acids. CDR3 protein: CASIDRGDQPQHF. In DNA, the CDR3 is TGTGCCAGCATCGACAGGGGAGATCAGCCCCAGCATTTT.